These 8 T cell receptor beta chains were all obtained from the same sample, sequenced in a study of read filtering for tumor transcriptome and immune sequencing (TCRdb year 2020). This sample was sequenced with an Illumina HiSeq 4000. Starting from approximately 0.4 ug RNA, TCR libraries were constructed with the Immunoverse kit using molecular barcoded adaptors that cover the alpha/delta and beta/gamma chains. In TCRdb, the public reads were trimmed at Q25 with fastp and aligned with MiXCR, with productive beta chains retained. For every CDR3 protein sequence, its rows merge into one entry that carries the most common genes and DNA. The sample table contains about 54,000 distinct CDR3 sequences; only one count was recorded for 10% to 15% of them. The ten largest clones add up to about a sixth of the sample. Sequenced: a population of CD138-negative cells sorted from bone marrow. The cell subset or site tag for this specimen amounts to: bone marrow mononuclear cells depleted of CD138+ plasma/myeloma cells by negative magnetic selection. The receptors shown here come from a donor over 35 with multiple myeloma.

In this sample, this clonotype turned up many times. The missing conserved phenylalanine or tryptophan at the end of this CDR3 makes a read error likely. The chain joins TRBV5-6 to TRBJ2-1; D remains ambiguous. V lost 0 bases and J 8 bases, leaving 9 bases between the germline ends. CDR1 is SGHDT and CDR2 is YYEEEE in the germline V gene. This CDR3 comprises 13 residues. The CDR3 sequence is CASSLVPRDEQFS. The CDR3 DNA reads as TGTGCCAGCAGCTTGGTCCCCCGAGATGAGCAGTTCTCC.

This chain links TRBV20-1 with TRBJ2-1; D gene ambiguous. The V and J ends lost 7 bases and 4 bases respectively, with 14 bases between them. Germline values: CDR1 DFQATT, CDR2 SNEGSKA (reference sequence). This CDR3 contains 13 residues. The CDR3 DNA reads as TGCAGTGGAACCCCTCCCGGATACAATGAGCAGTTCTTC. It codes for CSGTPPGYNEQFF.

At least ten counts were recorded for this clonotype. A much larger clonotype is one base distant, so this may be a read error. The CDR3 DNA reads as TGTGCCAGCAACCAGGCTAGCGGCCCTAATGAGCAGCTCTTC. As protein: CASNQASGPNEQLF. This sequence joins TRBV12-3 or TRBV12-4 and TRBJ2-1; 7 nucleotides align to TRBD2. The CDR3 has 14 amino acids.

This clonotype was detected ten times or more. The chain has TRBV7-9 and TRBJ1-1; D may be TRBD1 (6 bases). Germline CDR1 SEHNR, CDR2 FQNEAQ (reference sequence). The CDR3 has 14 amino acids. V was pared by 1 base and J by 1 base, with 7 bases between. In nucleotides, the CDR3 is TGTGCCAGCAGCTTAGGGACAGCGAACACTGAAGCTTTCTTT. Its translation is CASSLGTANTEAFF.

This clonotype was counted at least ten times. This chain links TRBV4-1 with TRBJ2-5; D not certain. Trimming took off 4 bases at V and 4 bases at J, with 13 bases between the two ends. This CDR3 comprises 14 residues. Germline-derived CDR1 and CDR2 are MGHRA and YSYEKL. CDR3 coding DNA: TGCGCCAGCAGCCTCGGACGGCGTCTAGAGACCCAGTACTTC. It translates to CASSLGRRLETQYF.

This clonotype has a count of ten or more. This chain links TRBV6-5 with TRBJ2-1, with a tentative D call TRBD1 (5 bases). CDR3 length: 13 residues. Germline V gene data show CDR1 as MNHEY and CDR2 as SVGAGI. V lost 7 bases to trimming and J lost 6 bases, with 13 bases between them. CDR3 sequence (DNA): TGTGCCAGCATTGGAACAGGACCCAATGAGCAGTTCTTC. It encodes CASIGTGPNEQFF.

This clonotype was seen at least ten times. This chain's CDR3 is CSVVGLAGAYEQYF. CDR3 coding DNA: TGCAGCGTTGTGGGACTAGCGGGGGCCTACGAGCAGTACTTC. The chain is built from TRBV29-1 and TRBJ2-7; 14 bases match TRBD2. The junction had 1 base not matched to a gene; V was cut back by 4 bases and J by 2 bases. This CDR3 contains 14 residues. CDR1 and CDR2 from the germline V gene are SQVTM and ANQGSEA.

The table lists this clonotype with many counts. The chain has TRBV6-5 and TRBJ2-5; D uncertain. Trimming removed 3 bases at V and 5 bases at J, with 13 bases between. The germline V gene has CDR1 MNHEY and CDR2 SVGAGI. The length of the CDR3 is 14 residues. The CDR3 nucleotides are TGTGCCAGCAGTTATCGGGCAGGCCGGGAGACCCAGTACTTC. This codes for CASSYRAGRETQYF.